Listed below are T cell receptor beta chains from one sample, sequenced in a study of CD8 T cells in Susac syndrome. TCRdb itself ran the immunoSEQ multiplex PCR reads through MiXCR, one entry per CDR3 protein. The repertoire holds about 160,000 distinct CDR3 sequences, with 90% to 96% as singletons. The sequenced material came from CD4+ T cells from PBMCs. All receptors derive from a human donor with Susac syndrome. Both conserved end residues are part of each CDR3. The D gene is left open where the match is weak. The listing skips clone size in some rows; elsewhere it reads once, few, many or a size class.

cdr3_nt | cdr3_aa | d_call | v_call | clone_size | j_call
TGCAGCGTGCGAGACAGGGTCTACGAGCAGTACTTC | CSVRDRVYEQYF | TRBD1 | TRBV29-1 | NA | TRBJ2-7
TGTGCCAGCAGCCTAGGGAGACGTGAAAAACTGTTTTTT | CASSLGRREKLFF | NA | TRBV7-2 | NA | TRBJ1-4
TGTGCCAGCAGCCTGACAGGGACAACAGAAGCTTTCTTT | CASSLTGTTEAFF | TRBD1 | TRBV11-3 | once | TRBJ1-1
TGTGCCTGGAGTGACAGGGGAGCTGAAGCTTTCTTT | CAWSDRGAEAFF | TRBD1 | TRBV30 | NA | TRBJ1-1
TGTGCCAGCAGTTTCGGGGGGCAGCATTATGAGCAGTTCTTC | CASSFGGQHYEQFF | NA | TRBV12-3/TRBV12-4 | NA | TRBJ2-1
TGTGCCACCAGTGATCCCCGGGGAATACAAGAGACCCAGTACTTC | CATSDPRGIQETQYF | NA | TRBV24-1 | NA | TRBJ2-5
TGTGCCAGCAGCCAAGATTTCGGGTCCTGGGGCGAGCAGTACTTC | CASSQDFGSWGEQYF | NA | TRBV14 | NA | TRBJ2-7
TGTGCCTGGACTAGCGGGATAAGCACAGATACGCAGTATTTT | CAWTSGISTDTQYF | TRBD2 | TRBV30 | NA | TRBJ2-3
TGTGCCAGCTCACCACGGGAAGCCGACAATGAGCAGTTCTTC | CASSPREADNEQFF | NA | TRBV18 | NA | TRBJ2-1
TGCAGTGTACGAGACAGGGGCTATGGCTACACCTTC | CSVRDRGYGYTF | TRBD1 | TRBV20-1 | NA | TRBJ1-2
TGTGCCAGCAGCGTAGAGGTGTGGAACACCATATATTTT | CASSVEVWNTIYF | NA | TRBV9 | NA | TRBJ1-3
TGTGCCAGCAGCGCGAGCGGGGGGCCCTACAATGAGCAGTTCTTC | CASSASGGPYNEQFF | TRBD2 | TRBV11-3 | NA | TRBJ2-1
TGTGCTGGGACTGCTCAAGAGACCCAGTACTTC | CAGTAQETQYF | NA | TRBV7-9 | NA | TRBJ2-5
TGTGCCAGCAGCCAATCTGTAAGTGAGCAGTTCTTC | CASSQSVSEQFF | NA | TRBV14 | NA | TRBJ2-1
TGTGCCAGCAGCTTTACAGGGCCTGGGGCCAACGTCCTGACTTTC | CASSFTGPGANVLTF | NA | TRBV5-4 | NA | TRBJ2-6
TGTGCCAGCAGGCTACAGGGTACCTACGAGCAGTACTTC | CASRLQGTYEQYF | NA | TRBV2 | NA | TRBJ2-7
TGCAGTGCTAGAGCCCCCGGGACTAGCACGGAGACCCAGTACTTC | CSARAPGTSTETQYF | TRBD2 | TRBV20-1 | NA | TRBJ2-5
TGTGCCAGCAGCCCGGGGGACAATCAGCCCCAGCATTTT | CASSPGDNQPQHF | NA | TRBV3-1 | NA | TRBJ1-5
TGTGCCAGCAGTTTATCCGGTCCGAACACCGGGGAGCTGTTTTTT | CASSLSGPNTGELFF | NA | TRBV28 | once | TRBJ2-2
TGCAGCGTGTACAAGGAACCGAGGGACGGTGAAAAACTGTTTTTT | CSVYKEPRDGEKLFF | NA | TRBV29-1 | NA | TRBJ1-4
TGTGCCAGCAGTGAGGACAGGGGCTCGAGGCAGTACTTC | CASSEDRGSRQYF | TRBD1 | TRBV28 | NA | TRBJ2-7
TGTGCCAGCAGCTTGGCCGGGACAGGGACGCCACCCCTCCACTTT | CASSLAGTGTPPLHF | TRBD1 | TRBV5-4 | NA | TRBJ1-6
TGTGCCAGCTCAACAGGACATAACACTGAAGCTTTCTTT | CASSTGHNTEAFF | NA | TRBV18 | NA | TRBJ1-1
TGTGCCAGCAGGGGGGACAGGGACAGAGGCTACGAGCAGTACTTC | CASRGDRDRGYEQYF | TRBD1 | TRBV2 | NA | TRBJ2-7
TGTGCCAGCGGGGAGCGTGAAAAACTGTTTTTT | CASGEREKLFF | NA | TRBV25-1 | NA | TRBJ1-4
TGCGCCAGCAGCCACGCCGGGACTAGCGGGAGGAGAGCAGATACGCAGTATTTT | CASSHAGTSGRRADTQYF | TRBD2 | TRBV4-3 | NA | TRBJ2-3
TGTGCCTGGAGTGCGTCTGGCCTCTATGGCTACACCTTC | CAWSASGLYGYTF | NA | TRBV30 | NA | TRBJ1-2
TGCGCCAGCAGCCAAGATTCAGGGAGGGACACTGAAGCTTTCTTT | CASSQDSGRDTEAFF | NA | TRBV4-3 | NA | TRBJ1-1
TGTGCCAGCAGTTGGAGTGGGGCCAACGTCCTGACTTTC | CASSWSGANVLTF | NA | TRBV6-2/TRBV6-3 | NA | TRBJ2-6
TGTGCCAGCAGCCAAGAAGTCGGCTATAATGAGCAGTTCTTC | CASSQEVGYNEQFF | NA | TRBV3-1 | NA | TRBJ2-1
TGTGCCAGCAGCCATAGCATGGAGACCCAGTACTTC | CASSHSMETQYF | NA | TRBV3-1 | once | TRBJ2-5
TGTGCCAGCAGCGCCCGGCTGGGGACGGGGCCCTACAATGAGCAGTTCTTC | CASSARLGTGPYNEQFF | NA | TRBV7-2 | NA | TRBJ2-1
TGCAGCGTTCGAAGAGGGCACGAGCAGTACTTC | CSVRRGHEQYF | NA | TRBV29-1 | few | TRBJ2-7
TGTGCCAGCAGCCCCGGGGGGCGAAGCAATGAGCAGTTCTTC | CASSPGGRSNEQFF | NA | TRBV7-9 | NA | TRBJ2-1
TGTGCCAGCAGCGTAGCGCCTAGCGAAAACTCCTACGAGCAGTACTTC | CASSVAPSENSYEQYF | NA | TRBV9 | NA | TRBJ2-7
TGTGCCAGCAGCTTAGGAGCGGGGGGTTACAATGAGCAGTTCTTC | CASSLGAGGYNEQFF | TRBD2 | TRBV7-8 | NA | TRBJ2-1
TGTGCCTGGAGTGTACGCACAGATACGCAGTATTTT | CAWSVRTDTQYF | NA | TRBV30 | NA | TRBJ2-3
TGTGCCAGCAGCTTAGGAGCCAGCGGAGAAGAGACCCAGTACTTC | CASSLGASGEETQYF | NA | TRBV11-1 | NA | TRBJ2-5
TGCGCCAGCAGCCCATGGGACCGCAATCAGCCCCAGCATTTT | CASSPWDRNQPQHF | NA | TRBV5-1 | once | TRBJ1-5
TGTGCCTACCGGGGACACGAACTCTATGGCTACACCTTC | CAYRGHELYGYTF | NA | TRBV30 | NA | TRBJ1-2